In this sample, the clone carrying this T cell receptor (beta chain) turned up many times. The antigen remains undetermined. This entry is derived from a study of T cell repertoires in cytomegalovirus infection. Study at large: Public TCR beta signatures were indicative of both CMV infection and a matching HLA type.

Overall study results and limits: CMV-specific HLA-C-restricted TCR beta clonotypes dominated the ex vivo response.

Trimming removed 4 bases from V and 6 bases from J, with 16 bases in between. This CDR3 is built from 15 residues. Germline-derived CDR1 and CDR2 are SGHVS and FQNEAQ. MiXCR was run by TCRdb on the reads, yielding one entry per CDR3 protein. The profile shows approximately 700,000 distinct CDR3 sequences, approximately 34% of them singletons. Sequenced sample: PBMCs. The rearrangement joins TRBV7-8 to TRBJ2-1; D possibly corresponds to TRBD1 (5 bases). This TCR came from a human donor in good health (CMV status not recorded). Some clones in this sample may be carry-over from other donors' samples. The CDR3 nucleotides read TGTGCCAGCAGCTCGGACACGGCCCCAAGCAATGAGCAGTTCTTC. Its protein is CASSSDTAPSNEQFF.